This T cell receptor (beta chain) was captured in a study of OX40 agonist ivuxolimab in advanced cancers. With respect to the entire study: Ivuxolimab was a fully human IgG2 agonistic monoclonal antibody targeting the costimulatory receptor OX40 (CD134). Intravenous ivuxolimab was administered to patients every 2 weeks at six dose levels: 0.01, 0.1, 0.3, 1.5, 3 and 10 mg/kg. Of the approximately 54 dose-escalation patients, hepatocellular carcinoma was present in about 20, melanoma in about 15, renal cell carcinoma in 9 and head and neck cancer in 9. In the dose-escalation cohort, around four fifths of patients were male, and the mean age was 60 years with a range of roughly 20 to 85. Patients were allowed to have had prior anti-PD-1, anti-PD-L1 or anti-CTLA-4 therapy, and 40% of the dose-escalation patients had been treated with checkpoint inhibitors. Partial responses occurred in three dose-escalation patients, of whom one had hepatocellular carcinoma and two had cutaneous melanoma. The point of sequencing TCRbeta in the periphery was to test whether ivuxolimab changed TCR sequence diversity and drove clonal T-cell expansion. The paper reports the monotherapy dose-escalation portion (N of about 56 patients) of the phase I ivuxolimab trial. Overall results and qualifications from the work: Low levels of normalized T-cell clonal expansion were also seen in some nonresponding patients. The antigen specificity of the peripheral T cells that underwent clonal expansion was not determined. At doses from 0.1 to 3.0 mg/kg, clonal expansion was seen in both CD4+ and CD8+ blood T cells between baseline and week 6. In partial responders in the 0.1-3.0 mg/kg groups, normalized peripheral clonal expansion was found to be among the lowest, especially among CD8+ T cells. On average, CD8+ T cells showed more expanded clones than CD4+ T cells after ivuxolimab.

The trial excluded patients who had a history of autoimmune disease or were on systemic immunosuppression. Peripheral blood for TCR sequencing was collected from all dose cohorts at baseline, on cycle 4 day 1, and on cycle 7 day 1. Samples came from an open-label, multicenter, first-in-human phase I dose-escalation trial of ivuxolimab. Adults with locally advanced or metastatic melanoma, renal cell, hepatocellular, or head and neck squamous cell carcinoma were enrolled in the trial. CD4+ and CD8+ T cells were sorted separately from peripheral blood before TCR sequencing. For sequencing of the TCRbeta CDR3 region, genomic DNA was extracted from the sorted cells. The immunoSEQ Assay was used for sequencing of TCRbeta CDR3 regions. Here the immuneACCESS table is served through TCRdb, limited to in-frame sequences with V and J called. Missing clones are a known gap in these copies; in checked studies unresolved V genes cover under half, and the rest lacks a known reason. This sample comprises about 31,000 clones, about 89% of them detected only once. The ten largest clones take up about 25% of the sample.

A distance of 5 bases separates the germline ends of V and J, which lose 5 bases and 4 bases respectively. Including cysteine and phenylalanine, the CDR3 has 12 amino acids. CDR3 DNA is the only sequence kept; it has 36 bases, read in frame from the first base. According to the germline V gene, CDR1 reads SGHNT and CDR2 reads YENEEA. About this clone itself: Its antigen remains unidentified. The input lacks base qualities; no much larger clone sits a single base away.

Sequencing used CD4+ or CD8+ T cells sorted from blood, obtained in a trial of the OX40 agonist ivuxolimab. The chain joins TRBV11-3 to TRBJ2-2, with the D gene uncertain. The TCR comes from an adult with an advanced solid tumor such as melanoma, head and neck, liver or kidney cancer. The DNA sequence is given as TGTGCCAGCAGCATTAGCACCGGGGAGCTGTTTTTT. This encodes CASSISTGELFF.